Below, 23 T cell receptor beta chains from the same sample are listed, as sequenced in a study of T cell responses to AZD1222 COVID-19 vaccine (dated by TCRdb to 2020 to 2023). The library was built by means of the immunoSEQ multiplex PCR assay. As stored in TCRdb, this immuneACCESS dataset retains in-frame rearrangements with V and J assigned. A fraction of the clones does not appear; measured against another copy, unresolved V genes explain less than half of the discrepancy, and the remainder lacks a known reason. This sample gives roughly 110,000 clones in total; approximately 90% of them show up just once. Around 4.3% of the sample goes to the ten largest clones. This sample's time point label indicates: baseline before first vaccination. The sample was peripheral blood, taken on day 0 of AZD1222 vaccination. These receptors originate from an adult in good health.

V gene TRBV18 combines with J gene TRBJ1-6; TRBD1 aligns across 9 bases. The germline V gene has CDR1 KGHSH and CDR2 LQKENI. Trimming at V came to 4 bases and at J to 6 bases, leaving 1 base not matched to a gene. The CDR3 has 14 residues. The CDR3 DNA reads TGTGCCAGCTCACGACAGGGGGGTAATTCACCCCTCCACTTT. It specifies CASSRQGGNSPLHF.

This clone was observed a single time. This rearrangement joins TRBV30 to TRBJ1-6; 9 bases line up with TRBD1. With V trimmed by 3 bases and J by 2 bases, 5 bases remained unmatched. This CDR3 is built from 16 residues. Germline CDR1 is GTSNPN and CDR2 is SVGIG (reference sequence). CDR3 coding DNA: TGTGCCTGGAGGGGACAGGGTGTTACCTATAATTCACCCCTCCACTTT. Protein product: CAWRGQGVTYNSPLHF.

This clone was detected a few times. The chain has TRBV12-3 or TRBV12-4 and TRBJ1-1; TRBD1 matches at 8 bases. With V trimmed by 4 bases and J by 3 bases, 1 base remained unmatched. The CDR3 runs to 13 residues. As DNA, the CDR3 is TGTGCCAGCAGTTACAGGGGGTACACTGAAGCTTTCTTT. This gives the protein CASSYRGYTEAFF.

V is TRBV7-3 and J is TRBJ1-5; 8 bases line up with TRBD1. V gave up 3 bases and J gave up 6 bases; unmatched junction bases: 4. This CDR3 is 14 amino acids long. In germline, CDR1 is SGHTA, CDR2 FQGTGA. CDR3 coding DNA: TGTGCCAGCAGCTTGACAGGGGCGGGTCAGCCCCAGCATTTT. Protein product: CASSLTGAGQPQHF.

The chain links TRBV13 to TRBJ2-2; 9 nucleotides match TRBD1. The V gene's germline CDR1 is PRHDT and CDR2 FYEKMQ (reference sequence). After removal of 4 bases from V and 1 base from J, the junction contained 7 bases not matched to a gene. The CDR3 runs 17 residues. CDR3 protein: CASSWMGTGRNTGELFF. DNA of the CDR3: TGTGCCAGCAGCTGGATGGGGACAGGGAGGAACACCGGGGAGCTGTTTTTT.

The V gene is TRBV2, the J gene TRBJ1-5; D is possibly TRBD1 (6 bases). CDR1 is SNHLY, CDR2 FYNNEI, per germline. V was trimmed by 6 bases and J by 0 bases, leaving 12 bases between them. The CDR3 runs 15 residues. The DNA of the CDR3 is TGTGCCAGCAGACTACAGGGAGGTAGCAATCAGCCCCAGCATTTT. Its translation is CASRLQGGSNQPQHF.

Only one count was recorded for this clone. The rearrangement uses TRBV28 and TRBJ1-6, with TRBD1 matching over 7 bases. This CDR3 is 14 amino acids long. The junction had 7 bases not matched to a gene; V was cut back by 7 bases and J by 7 bases. CDR1 is MDHEN and CDR2 is SYDVKM in the germline V gene. CDR3 DNA: TGTGCCAGCAACAACAGGGGACCAAATTCACCCCTCCACTTT. Translation gives CASNNRGPNSPLHF.

V gene TRBV6-5 combines with J gene TRBJ2-6; TRBD2 is a possible D gene (5 bases). Trimming removed 3 bases at V and 3 bases at J, with 12 bases between. The CDR3 is 16 amino acids. Germline-derived CDR1 and CDR2 are MNHEY and SVGAGI. The CDR3 DNA is TGTGCCAGCAGTTATTGGCGGGCAGATGGGGCCAACGTCCTGACTTTC. This gives the protein CASSYWRADGANVLTF.

This clone was counted ten times or more. V and J are TRBV3-1 (or the pseudogene TRBV3-2) and TRBJ1-2, with D hard to call. The CDR3 spans 15 residues. Trimming left V 4 bases short and J 5 bases short, with 17 bases between. Germline CDR1 is LGHDT and CDR2 is YNNKEL (reference sequence). For the CDR3, the DNA is TGTGCCAGCAGCCCAGCTCCCTCCTTGGAATATGGCTACACCTTC. Its translation is CASSPAPSLEYGYTF.

The chain carries TRBV5-1 and TRBJ2-1; D call uncertain. From germline, CDR1 is SGHRS and CDR2 YFSETQ. Trimming took off 4 bases at V and 4 bases at J, with 12 bases between the two ends. The CDR3 is 14 residues long. The CDR3 sequence is CASSRGPGYNEQFF. The CDR3 coding sequence is TGCGCCAGCAGCCGAGGACCCGGATACAATGAGCAGTTCTTC.

The chain carries TRBV2 and TRBJ1-4; D is perhaps TRBD1 (6 bases). CDR1 is SNHLY, CDR2 FYNNEI, per germline. CDR3 length equals 15 residues. V was clipped by 6 bases and J by 2 bases, with 13 bases between them. The CDR3 loop is CASRKTGITNEKLFF. The CDR3 coding sequence is TGTGCCAGCAGGAAAACAGGGATCACTAATGAAAAACTGTTTTTT.

V usage is TRBV7-9 and J usage is TRBJ1-2; D remains ambiguous. V was pared by 0 bases and J by 8 bases, with 10 bases between. The CDR3 has 13 residues. The germline gives CDR1 SEHNR, CDR2 FQNEAQ (reference sequence). The CDR3 here is CASSLASGIGYTF. The CDR3, as DNA: TGTGCCAGCAGCTTAGCGTCCGGCATCGGCTACACCTTC.

This clone was seen a single time. CDR3: CASSPTGYVYQPQHF. DNA for the CDR3: TGTGCCAGCAGTCCCACAGGGTATGTGTATCAGCCCCAGCATTTT. V usage is TRBV9 and J usage is TRBJ1-5; TRBD1 might be the D (6 bases). The CDR3 contains 15 residues. Germline CDR1 and CDR2: SGDLS and YYNGEE. Trimming cost V 5 bases and J 5 bases, with 17 bases left between them. The entire variable domain, with the rest obtained from reference TRBV9 and TRBJ1-5, is as follows: DSGVTQTPKHLITATGQRVTLRCSPRSGDLSVYWYQQSLDQGLQFLIQYYNGEERAKGNILERFSAQQFPDLHSELNLSSLELGDSALYFCASSPTGYVYQPQHFGDGTRLSIL.

The chain employs TRBV5-4 and TRBJ1-2, with TRBD1 as a possible D gene (5 bases). The V gene lost 1 base and the J gene lost 6 bases, with 16 bases spanning the gap. Germline V gene sequence: CDR1 SGHNT, CDR2 YYREEE (reference sequence). The CDR3 has 15 amino acids. The CDR3 DNA reads TGTGCCAGCAGCTTGCGGAGGCAGGGAAGCGATGGCTACACCTTC. Translated, it gives CASSLRRQGSDGYTF.

The chain employs TRBV4-1 and TRBJ2-7; 7 positions agree with TRBD1. Germline loops: CDR1 MGHRA, CDR2 YSYEKL. With 1 base clipped from V and 0 bases from J, the junction kept 6 bases outside the gene matches. The CDR3 is 16 amino acids. DNA for the CDR3: TGCGCCAGCAGCCAAGTTCCTCGGGACAGCTCCTACGAGCAGTACTTC. Encoded protein: CASSQVPRDSSYEQYF.

The chain links TRBV5-6 to TRBJ2-7; D is unclear. From germline, CDR1 is SGHDT and CDR2 YYEEEE. The V end lost 5 bases, the J end lost 7 bases, and 10 bases lay between the germline ends. The CDR3 has 11 amino acids. The CDR3 is CASRLKGEQYF. In nucleotides, the CDR3 is TGTGCCAGCAGATTAAAGGGTGAGCAGTACTTC.

The V and J genes are TRBV19 and TRBJ1-1; D remains unclear. The CDR3 extends over 12 amino acids. Germline-derived CDR1 and CDR2 are LNHDA and SQIVND (reference sequence). V lost 6 bases and J 1 base, leaving 6 bases between the germline ends. For the CDR3, the DNA is TGTGCCAGTAGCTATCGGAACACTGAAGCTTTCTTT. It encodes CASSYRNTEAFF.

The chain has TRBV6-5 and TRBJ1-1; D gene ambiguous. Between the trimmed V and J ends, which lost 0 bases and 1 base, there was a span of 12 bases. CDR1 MNHEY and CDR2 SVGAGI come from the germline V gene. The CDR3 totals 16 residues. CDR3 region: CASSYSGRRWNTEAFF. DNA for the CDR3: TGTGCCAGCAGTTACTCCGGCCGCCGTTGGAACACTGAAGCTTTCTTT.

The chain joins TRBV14 to TRBJ2-1, with 9 bases lining up with TRBD1. J was trimmed by 6 bases and V by 4 bases; bases with no gene match: 7. There are 15 residues in the CDR3. Per germline, CDR1 SGHDN and CDR2 FVKESK. DNA of the CDR3: TGTGCCAGCAGCCCCGGACAGGGGCTCGGCAATGAGCAGTTCTTC. Residues: CASSPGQGLGNEQFF. Filled out from reference TRBV14 and TRBJ2-1, the complete variable domain reads EAGVTQFPSHSVIEKGQTVTLRCDPISGHDNLYWYRRVMGKEIKFLLHFVKESKQDESGMPNNRFLAERTGGTYSTLKVQPAELEDSGVYFCASSPGQGLGNEQFFGPGTRLTVL.

In its sample, this clone was seen once. The V gene is TRBV14, the J gene TRBJ1-6; D call uncertain. V lost 1 base to trimming and J lost 0 bases, with 10 bases between them. Germline V gene lookup returns CDR1 SGHDN and CDR2 FVKESK. The CDR3 contains 17 residues. In DNA, the CDR3 is TGTGCCAGCAGCCAAGCCTACAAGAGCTCCTATAATTCACCCCTCCACTTT. Protein: CASSQAYKSSYNSPLHF.

The chain has TRBV19 and TRBJ1-5, with 11 nucleotides matching TRBD1. Germline trimming cut 2 bases from V and 4 bases from J; bases unmatched to any gene: 1. Germline V gives CDR1 LNHDA, CDR2 SQIVND (reference sequence). The CDR3 has 15 amino acids. The CDR3 loop is CASSIRDRGNQPQHF. In DNA, the CDR3 is TGTGCCAGTAGTATACGGGACAGGGGGAATCAGCCCCAGCATTTT.

The V and J genes are TRBV7-2 and TRBJ1-3, with 9 nucleotides matching TRBD1. The germline V gene encodes CDR1 SGHTA and CDR2 FQGNSA. The CDR3 spans 16 residues. V gave up 0 bases and J gave up 2 bases; unmatched junction bases: 2. The CDR3 loop is CASSLARQGAGNTIYF. The CDR3 coding sequence is TGTGCCAGCAGCTTAGCGCGACAGGGGGCTGGAAACACCATATATTTT.

The genes are TRBV5-1 and TRBJ2-2; TRBD1 agrees at 8 bases. The junction had 11 bases not matched to a gene; V was cut back by 4 bases and J by 6 bases. This CDR3 is built from 16 residues. CDR1 SGHRS and CDR2 YFSETQ come from the germline V gene. CDR3 nucleotides: TGCGCCAGCAGCCTCGAACCACAGGGGGGCGCCGGGGAGCTGTTTTTT. Amino acids: CASSLEPQGGAGELFF.